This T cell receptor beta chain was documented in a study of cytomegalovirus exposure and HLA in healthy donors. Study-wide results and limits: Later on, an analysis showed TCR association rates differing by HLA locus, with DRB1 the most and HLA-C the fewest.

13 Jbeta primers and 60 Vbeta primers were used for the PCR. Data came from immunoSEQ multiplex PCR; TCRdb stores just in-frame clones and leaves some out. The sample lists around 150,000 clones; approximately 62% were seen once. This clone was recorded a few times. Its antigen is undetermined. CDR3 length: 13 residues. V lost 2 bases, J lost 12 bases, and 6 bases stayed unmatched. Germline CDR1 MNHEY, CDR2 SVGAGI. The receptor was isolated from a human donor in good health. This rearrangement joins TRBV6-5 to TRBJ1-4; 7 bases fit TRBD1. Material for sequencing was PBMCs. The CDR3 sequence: CASSYGQTGELFF. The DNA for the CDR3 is TGTGCCAGCAGTTACGGACAAACAGGGGAACTGTTTTTT.